Listed below are T cell receptor beta chains from one sample, sequenced in a study of T cells in Graves' hyperthyroidism and ophthalmopathy. One entry per CDR3 protein results from TCRdb running MiXCR on the multiplex PCR reads. The sample has just under 750,000 distinct CDR3 sequences; roughly a third are singletons. Sequencing was performed on blood. These receptors were collected from a middle-aged woman with Graves' hyperthyroidism. Both conserved end residues are part of each CDR3.

v_call cdr3_aa
TRBV7-6 CASSLTVIGLTDTGELFF
TRBV6-1 CASSLGRESLDEQYF
TRBV20-1 CSASGPGVTEAFF
TRBV5-1 CASSFSPDGGNTIYF
TRBV20-1 CSALDRANYGYTF
TRBV27 CASRSDPPYEQYF
TRBV4-1 CASSHPAAGTYEQYF
TRBV10-2 CASSGLALRSSYEQYF
TRBV7-9 CASSPVDRAPYEQYF
TRBV6-1 CAGRTGLWETQYF
TRBV7-9 CASSQSGLNTEAFF
TRBV4-1 CASSQEDGFHQPQHF
TRBV5-1 CASSTGGWGDEQYF
TRBV28 CASRTGPARELFF
TRBV12-3/TRBV12-4 CASSPPGQGAFNYGYTF
TRBV10-3 CASMTGAGNTIYF
TRBV7-2 CASSPRTRGTGELFF
TRBV19 CASSVGSGANVLTF
TRBV5-1 CASRVDRGITEAFF
TRBV7-8 CASSLVQGYNEQYF
TRBV6-1 CASRPGQNSNQPQHF
TRBV6-5 CASSPLVLNTGELFF
TRBV19 CASSMTDYGYTF
TRBV7-2 CASSIPLSGKAETQYF
TRBV10-2 CASSEGQGPWIRELFF
TRBV19 CASSTRIDRGGSPLHF
TRBV20-1 CSASPSGGFQETQHF
TRBV9 CASSVGGAPFDTF
TRBV20-1 CSASPGQGEGETQYF
TRBV28 CASSYPGQGRRSGANVLTF
TRBV5-8 CASSTPSVQETQYF
TRBV7-9 CASSLAGQRAEEQYF
TRBV24-1 CATSDLRGYGETQYF
TRBV20-1 CSASTDRGTEAFF
TRBV9 CASSPWTGGREQYF
TRBV7-2 CASSANRVNSPLHF
TRBV20-1 CSALTVSGNTIYF
TRBV10-3 CAISDEGNGELFF
TRBV10-3 CAISESLSRSNQPQHF
TRBV5-4 CASSLVGENYGYTF
TRBV12-5 CASGGGGEQPQHF
TRBV2 CASSVGYNEQFF
TRBV11-1 CASRRQQGPSSEKLFF
TRBV28 CASSSSGTFYEQYF
TRBV10-1 CASSVDRQNTEAFF
TRBV12-3/TRBV12-4 CASSPRGSGSPLHF
TRBV19 CASSQLAGVRETQYF
TRBV24-1 CATRAGQGKLFF
TRBV2 CASSRGTGSSQPQHF
TRBV9 CASSPRRNTF
TRBV20-1 CSARVLNNSGANVLTF
TRBV7-9 CASRRTGEDNSPLHF
TRBV19 CAWSPEPYNSPLHF
TRBV5-8 CASSLDKTYGYTF
TRBV12-3/TRBV12-4 CASSFLDRPGWETQYF
TRBV7-6 CASSSDFILTQYF
TRBV24-1 CATSDLMGNTGELFF